This TCR beta chain was captured in a study of cytomegalovirus exposure and HLA in healthy donors. Trimming stripped 5 bases from V and 5 bases from J, with 12 bases between. The CDR3 consists of 13 residues. Germline V gene lookup returns CDR1 MNHEY and CDR2 SMNVEV (reference sequence). The protocol was immunoSEQ multiplex PCR, while the TCRdb copy is restricted to in-frame clones and leaves out a portion. The repertoire holds 150,000 or so clones, with about 88% as singletons. The sequence was obtained from a woman aged 18-29 years in good health and CMV-seropositive. The sample comprised PBMCs. The rearrangement joins TRBV27 to TRBJ2-5, with D unresolved. CDR3 residues: CASSGGSWETQYF. CDR3 bases: TGTGCCAGCAGTGGCGGTTCGTGGGAGACCCAGTACTTC.